This T cell receptor (beta chain) stems from a study of graft-versus-host responses after intestinal transplantation. On this clone itself: The antigen remains unidentified.

Germline values: CDR1 GTSNPN, CDR2 SVGIG (reference sequence). V lost 2 bases and J lost 1, with 8 bases in between. The CDR3 is made up of 13 amino acids. Study-level results: Within the allografts of patients who had graft-donor T cell macrochimerism, graft-versus-host to host-versus-graft clonal ratios were high.

TCRdb's copy holds only in-frame clones and misses some; the assay was immunoSEQ multiplex PCR. The sample carries 93,000 or so clones, 93% recorded once. This chain links TRBV30 with TRBJ1-2, with D perhaps TRBD1 (5 bases). Source: unstimulated CD8+ T cells sorted from spleen or lymph node cells, taken before intestinal transplant. The TCR sequence derives from a human donor who received an intestinal transplant. CDR3 amino acids: CAWSLGVNYGYTF. The CDR3 coding sequence is TGTGCCTGGAGTTTAGGGGTTAACTATGGCTACACCTTC. The whole variable domain, filled in from reference TRBV30 and TRBJ1-2, reads SQTIHQWPATLVQPVGSPLSLECTVEGTSNPNLYWYRQAAGRGLQLLFYSVGIGQISSEVPQNLSASRPQDRQFILSSKKLLLSDSGFYLCAWSLGVNYGYTFGSGTRLTVV.